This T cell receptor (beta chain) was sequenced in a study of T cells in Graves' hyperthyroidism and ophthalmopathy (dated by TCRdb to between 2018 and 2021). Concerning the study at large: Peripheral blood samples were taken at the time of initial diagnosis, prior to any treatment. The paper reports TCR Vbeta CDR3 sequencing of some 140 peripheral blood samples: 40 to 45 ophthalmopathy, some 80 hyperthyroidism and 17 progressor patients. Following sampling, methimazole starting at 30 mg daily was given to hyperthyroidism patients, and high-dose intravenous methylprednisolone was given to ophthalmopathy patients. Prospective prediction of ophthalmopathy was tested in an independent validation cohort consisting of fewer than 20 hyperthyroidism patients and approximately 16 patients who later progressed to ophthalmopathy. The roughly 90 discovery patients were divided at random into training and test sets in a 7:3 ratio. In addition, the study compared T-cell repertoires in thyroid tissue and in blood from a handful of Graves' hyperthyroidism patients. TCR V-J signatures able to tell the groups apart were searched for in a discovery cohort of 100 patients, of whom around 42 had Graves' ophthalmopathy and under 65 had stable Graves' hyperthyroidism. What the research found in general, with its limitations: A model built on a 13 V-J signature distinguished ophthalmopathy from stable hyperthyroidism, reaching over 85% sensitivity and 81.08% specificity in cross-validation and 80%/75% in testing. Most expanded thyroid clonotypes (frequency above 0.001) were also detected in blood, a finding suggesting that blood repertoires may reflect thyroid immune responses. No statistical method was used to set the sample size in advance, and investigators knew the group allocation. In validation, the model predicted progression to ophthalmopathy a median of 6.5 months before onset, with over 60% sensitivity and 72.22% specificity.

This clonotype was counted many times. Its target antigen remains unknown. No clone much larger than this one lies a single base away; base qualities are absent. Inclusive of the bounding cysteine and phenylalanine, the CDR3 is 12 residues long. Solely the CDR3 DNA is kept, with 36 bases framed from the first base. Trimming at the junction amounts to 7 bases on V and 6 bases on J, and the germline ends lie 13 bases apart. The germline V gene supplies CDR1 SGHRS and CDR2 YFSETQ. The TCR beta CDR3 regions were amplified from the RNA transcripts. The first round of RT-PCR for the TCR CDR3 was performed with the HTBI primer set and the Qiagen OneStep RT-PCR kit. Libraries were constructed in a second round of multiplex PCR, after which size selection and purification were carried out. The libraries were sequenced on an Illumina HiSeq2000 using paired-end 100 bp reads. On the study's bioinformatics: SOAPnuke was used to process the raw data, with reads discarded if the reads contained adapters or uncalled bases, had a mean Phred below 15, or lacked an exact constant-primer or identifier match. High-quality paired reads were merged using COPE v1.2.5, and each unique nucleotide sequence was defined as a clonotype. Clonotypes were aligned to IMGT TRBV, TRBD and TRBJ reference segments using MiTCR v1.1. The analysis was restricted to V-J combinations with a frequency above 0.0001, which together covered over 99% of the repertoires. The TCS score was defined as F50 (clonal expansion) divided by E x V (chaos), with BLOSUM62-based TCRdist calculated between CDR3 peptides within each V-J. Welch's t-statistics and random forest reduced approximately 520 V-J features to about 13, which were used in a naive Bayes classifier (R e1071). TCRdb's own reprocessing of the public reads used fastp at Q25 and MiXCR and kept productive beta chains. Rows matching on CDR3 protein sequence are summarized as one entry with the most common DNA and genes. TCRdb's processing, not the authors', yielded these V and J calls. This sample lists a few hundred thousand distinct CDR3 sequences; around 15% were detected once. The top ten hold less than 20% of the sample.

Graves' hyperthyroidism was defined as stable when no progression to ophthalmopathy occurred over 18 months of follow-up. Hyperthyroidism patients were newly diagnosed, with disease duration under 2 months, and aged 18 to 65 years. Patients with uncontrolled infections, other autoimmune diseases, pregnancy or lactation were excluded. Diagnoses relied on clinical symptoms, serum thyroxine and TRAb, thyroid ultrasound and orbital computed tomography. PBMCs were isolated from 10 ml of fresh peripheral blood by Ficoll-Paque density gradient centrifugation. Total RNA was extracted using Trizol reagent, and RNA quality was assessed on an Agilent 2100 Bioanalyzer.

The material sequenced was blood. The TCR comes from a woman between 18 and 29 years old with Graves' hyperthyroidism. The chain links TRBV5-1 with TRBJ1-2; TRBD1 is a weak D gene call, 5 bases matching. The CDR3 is CASRGEGDGYTF. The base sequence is TGCGCCAGCCGGGGGGAAGGGGATGGCTACACCTTC. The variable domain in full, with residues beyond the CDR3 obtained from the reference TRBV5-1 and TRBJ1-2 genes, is KAGVTQTPRYLIKTRGQQVTLSCSPISGHRSVSWYQQTPGQGLQFLFEYFSETQRNKGNFPGRFSGRQFSNSRSEMNVSTLELGDSALYLCASRGEGDGYTFGSGTRLTVV.